A single sample gave rise to the 27 T cell receptor beta chains below, sequenced in a study of sequential checkpoint blockade in melanoma. Repertoires were generated with immunoSEQ multiplex PCR, while TCRdb's copy carries only in-frame clones and drops some. The sample carries roughly 20,000 clones, around 83% recorded once. Documented treatment: randomized to nivolumab then ipilimumab (arm A) or the reverse (arm B). This sample comprised CD8+ T cells sorted from blood (inferred from file names), obtained from a patient given nivolumab and ipilimumab in sequence. Source of these receptors: a human donor with melanoma.

The chain is built from TRBV13 and TRBJ1-4, with a possible D match to TRBD1 (5 bases). Between the trimmed V and J ends, which lost 10 bases and 0 bases, there was a span of 15 bases. The germline V gene has CDR1 PRHDT and CDR2 FYEKMQ (reference sequence). This CDR3 spans 15 amino acids. CDR3 sequence reads: CATDSPPATNEKLFF. The DNA for the CDR3 is TGTGCCACTGACAGCCCACCAGCAACTAATGAAAAACTGTTTTTT.

The V and J genes are TRBV15 and TRBJ2-1; 7 bases fit TRBD1. With V trimmed by 1 base and J by 4 bases, 4 bases remained unmatched. The CDR3 runs to 15 residues. The germline V gene encodes CDR1 LNHNV and CDR2 YYDKDF (reference sequence). The CDR3 region has the DNA TGTGCCACCAGCAGAGCCGGGACAGATTACAATGAGCAGTTCTTC. It yields the protein CATSRAGTDYNEQFF.

The chain is built from TRBV7-2 and TRBJ2-7, with TRBD2 as a possible D gene (6 bases). CDR1 is SGHTA, CDR2 FQGNSA, per germline. CDR3 size: 16 residues. V was trimmed by 2 bases and J by 3 bases, leaving 17 bases between them. CDR3: CASSLRGTPLFYEQYF. The CDR3 nucleotides are TGTGCCAGCAGCTTACGGGGGACCCCACTATTCTACGAGCAGTACTTC.

The chain carries TRBV28 and TRBJ1-1; maybe TRBD1 (5 bases). The CDR3 contains 16 residues. Trimming cost V 3 bases and J 5 bases, with 19 bases left between them. CDR1 and CDR2 from the germline V gene are MDHEN and SYDVKM. This chain's CDR3 is CASSFQGGGEGTEAFF. The CDR3 bases are TGTGCCAGCAGTTTCCAAGGCGGGGGGGAGGGAACTGAAGCTTTCTTT. Full variable domain (remainder filled in from reference TRBV28 and TRBJ1-1): DVKVTQSSRYLVKRTGEKVFLECVQDMDHENMFWYRQDPGLGLRLIYFSYDVKMKEKGDIPEGYSVSREKKERFSLILESASTNQTSMYLCASSFQGGGEGTEAFFGQGTRLTVV.

This clone was found once. The rearrangement links TRBV10-1 to TRBJ2-1, with 11 bases aligning to TRBD2. Unmatched junction bases numbered 11, after V lost 2 bases and J lost 5 bases. The CDR3 contains 18 residues. The germline V gene encodes CDR1 WNHNN and CDR2 SYGVQD (reference sequence). DNA for the CDR3: TGCGCCAGCAGTGAGACAACTAGCGGGAGTCGGCGAGACAATGAGCAGTTCTTC. Translating gives CASSETTSGSRRDNEQFF.

The chain carries TRBV28 and TRBJ2-7; 7 nucleotides match TRBD2. CDR1 and CDR2 from the germline V gene are MDHEN and SYDVKM. V lost 3 bases and J lost 4; bases outside the gene matches: 6. The CDR3 has 14 amino acids. The CDR3 DNA reads as TGTGCCAGCAGTTTTGGGCGGGGGTTTTACGAGCAGTACTTC. This gives the protein CASSFGRGFYEQYF.

This chain joins TRBV4-2 and TRBJ2-3; weak D call: TRBD2 (6 bases). Germline V gene data show CDR1 as LGHNA and CDR2 as YNFKEQ. Trimming stripped 1 base from V and 8 bases from J, with 19 bases between. CDR3 size: 16 residues. CDR3 sequence (DNA): TGTGCCAGCAGCCAAGTCCCGCGCTACGAGGGAGGTACGCAGTATTTT. Protein: CASSQVPRYEGGTQYF.

The V call is TRBV7-9, the J call TRBJ2-3, with 9 positions matching TRBD2. Per the germline V gene, CDR1 is SEHNR and CDR2 is FQNEAQ (reference sequence). The ends lost 3 bases at V and 2 bases at J; junction bases unmatched: 6. The CDR3 consists of 16 residues. CDR3 sequence: CASSFSLAGFTDTQYF. In DNA form, the CDR3 reads TGTGCCAGCAGCTTCTCCCTAGCGGGATTCACAGATACGCAGTATTTT.

The chain uses TRBV10-3 and TRBJ1-1; no reliable D call. Germline values: CDR1 ENHRY, CDR2 SYGVKD. This CDR3 has 13 amino acids. V lost 10 bases and J 3 bases, leaving 15 bases between the germline ends. This chain's CDR3 is CATTVNGDTEAFF. CDR3 nucleotide sequence: TGTGCCACCACCGTAAATGGAGACACTGAAGCTTTCTTT.

The V gene is TRBV5-1, the J gene TRBJ2-7, with 12 bases that match TRBD2. Germline loops: CDR1 SGHRS, CDR2 YFSETQ. This CDR3 contains 14 residues. V dropped 5 bases and J dropped 7; count of bases not matched to a gene: 7. The CDR3 coding sequence is TGCGCCAGCAGTCCCGGGACTAGCGGGTATGAGCAGTACTTC. This gives the protein CASSPGTSGYEQYF.

V gene TRBV5-1 combines with J gene TRBJ2-1, with TRBD1 matching 10 bases. Germline V CDR1 and CDR2: SGHRS, YFSETQ. The CDR3 loop spans 18 amino acids. With V trimmed by 3 bases and J by 5 bases, 14 bases remained unmatched. The CDR3: CASSSWPLGDRGHNEQFF. The CDR3 DNA sequence: TGCGCCAGCAGCTCGTGGCCCTTGGGGGACAGGGGTCACAATGAGCAGTTCTTC. The full variable domain, its missing parts supplied by reference TRBV5-1 and TRBJ2-1, is KAGVTQTPRYLIKTRGQQVTLSCSPISGHRSVSWYQQTPGQGLQFLFEYFSETQRNKGNFPGRFSGRQFSNSRSEMNVSTLELGDSALYLCASSSWPLGDRGHNEQFFGPGTRLTVL.

V and J are TRBV13 and TRBJ2-2; 9 nucleotides align to TRBD1. The length of the CDR3 is 14 residues. From germline, CDR1 is PRHDT and CDR2 FYEKMQ (reference sequence). J gave up 4 bases and V 6 bases, and 3 bases lay outside the gene matches. CDR3 nucleotides: TGTGCCAGCAGACAGGGGGCTCGCACCGGGGAGCTGTTTTTT. It translates to CASRQGARTGELFF.

This chain links TRBV5-6 with TRBJ1-2; D is unclear. Germline CDR1 SGHDT, CDR2 YYEEEE. Deletions cut 5 bases from V and 0 bases from J, with 8 bases between. The CDR3 sequence is 13 residues long. The CDR3 here is CASSIIANYGYTF. CDR3 nucleotides: TGTGCCAGCAGTATTATAGCTAACTATGGCTACACCTTC.

V gene TRBV28 combines with J gene TRBJ2-7, with D possibly being TRBD2 (5 bases). Germline lookup yields CDR1 MDHEN and CDR2 SYDVKM. V dropped 4 bases and J dropped 1 base, with 8 bases sitting between them. CDR3 length: 13 amino acids. DNA for the CDR3: TGTGCCAGCAGTTCCCCGGGGTCCTACGAGCAGTACTTC. This encodes CASSSPGSYEQYF.

V is TRBV5-6 and J is TRBJ2-2, with 10 bases fitting TRBD1. Germline trimming cut 4 bases from V and 9 bases from J; bases unmatched to any gene: 18. The CDR3 runs to 18 residues. CDR1 is SGHDT, CDR2 YYEEEE, per germline. CDR3 in amino acids: CASSPGQGQRRADRELFF. The CDR3 DNA is TGTGCCAGCAGCCCGGGACAGGGGCAACGGCGGGCCGACCGGGAGCTGTTTTTT.

The gene calls are TRBV9 and TRBJ2-7, with no clear D. The CDR3 sequence is 13 residues long. Germline V gene lookup returns CDR1 SGDLS and CDR2 YYNGEE. The V and J ends lost 0 bases and 1 base respectively, with 5 bases between them. DNA of the CDR3: TGTGCCAGCAGCGTAGACCAGTCCTACGAGCAGTACTTC. Protein product: CASSVDQSYEQYF.

The CDR3 coding sequence is TGTGCCAGCAGCGATCCGGGACAGATGCATAGCGGGAGCCCCTACGAGCAGTACTTC. Translating it yields CASSDPGQMHSGSPYEQYF. The chain has TRBV5-5 and TRBJ2-7; 9 nucleotides align to TRBD2. Losses at the gene ends were 4 bases for V and 2 bases for J; bases not matched to a gene: 19. Germline assignment: CDR1 SGHKS and CDR2 YYEKEE (reference sequence). CDR3 length: 19 amino acids. The full variable domain, with the rest looked up from reference TRBV5-5 and TRBJ2-7, is DAGVTQSPTHLIKTRGQQVTLRCSPISGHKSVSWYQQVLGQGPQFIFQYYEKEERGRGNFPDRFSARQFPNYSSELNVNALLLGDSALYLCASSDPGQMHSGSPYEQYFGPGTRLTVT.

This clone has just one count. This sequence joins TRBV19 and TRBJ1-1; no clear D. With 3 bases removed from V and 1 base from J, the gap between germline ends came to 9 bases. The germline V gene has CDR1 LNHDA and CDR2 SQIVND (reference sequence). This CDR3 contains 14 residues. In DNA form, the CDR3 reads TGTGCCAGTAGTATCTCCGCGGGGAACACTGAAGCTTTCTTT. Translated, it gives CASSISAGNTEAFF.

V and J are TRBV6-1 and TRBJ1-4, with D possibly TRBD1 on 5 matching bases. V lost 2 bases, J lost 8 bases, and 12 bases lay in between. The CDR3 totals 14 residues. Germline CDR1 is MNHNS and CDR2 is SASEGT. CDR3 bases: TGTGCCAGCAGTGAAAGGGCAGGGTGGGAAAAACTGTTTTTT. Protein sequence: CASSERAGWEKLFF.

This sequence joins TRBV5-1 and TRBJ2-5; TRBD1 aligns across 7 bases. The germline V gene has CDR1 SGHRS and CDR2 YFSETQ. The trim removed 4 bases at V and 1 base at J, leaving 7 bases unmatched. This CDR3 is built from 15 residues. The CDR3 nucleotides are TGCGCCAGCAGCCCGAGACAGGGACCCCAAGAGACCCAGTACTTC. This codes for CASSPRQGPQETQYF.

The V call is TRBV28, the J call TRBJ2-7, with TRBD1 identical over 12 bases. V lost 3 bases, J lost 0 bases, and 3 bases stayed unmatched. Germline CDR1 is MDHEN and CDR2 is SYDVKM. There are 16 residues in the CDR3. The CDR3 DNA follows: TGTGCCAGCAGTTTCCCGGGACAGGGGGCCTCCTACGAGCAGTACTTC. Protein sequence: CASSFPGQGASYEQYF.

This chain connects TRBV14 to TRBJ2-1, with D possibly being TRBD2 (6 bases). Per germline, CDR1 SGHDN and CDR2 FVKESK. The length of the CDR3 is 13 residues. Trimming removed 1 base at V and 7 bases at J, with 8 bases between. The CDR3 spells CASSQGRENEQFF. The CDR3 nucleotides read TGTGCCAGCAGCCAAGGTCGGGAGAATGAGCAGTTCTTC.

This clone was seen a few times. The chain combines TRBV5-6 with TRBJ2-2, with a weak D call TRBD2 (6 bases). The V and J ends lost 4 bases and 1 base respectively, with 8 bases between them. Germline CDR1 reads SGHDT; CDR2 reads YYEEEE. The CDR3 sequence is 14 residues long. The CDR3 DNA is TGTGCCAGCAGCGCGACTAGGAACACCGGGGAGCTGTTTTTT. Translating gives CASSATRNTGELFF.

The chain uses TRBV2 and TRBJ2-7; maybe TRBD1 (6 bases). This CDR3 contains 13 residues. Per germline, CDR1 SNHLY and CDR2 FYNNEI. V was shortened by 2 bases and J by 6 bases, with 11 bases between the two germline ends. CDR3 coding DNA: TGTGCCAGCAGTGAAATGGACAGCACCGAGCAGTACTTC. This codes for CASSEMDSTEQYF.

This chain links TRBV19 with TRBJ2-7, with D possibly TRBD2 on 7 matching bases. The CDR3 length is 15 residues. The germline V and J ends were trimmed by 3 bases and 0 bases, with 12 bases remaining between them. The germline gives CDR1 LNHDA, CDR2 SQIVND (reference sequence). CDR3 in DNA: TGTGCCAGTAGTATTAGGGGGGGAAGCTCCTACGAGCAGTACTTC. This codes for CASSIRGGSSYEQYF.

This clone turned up a few times. The chain's CDR3 is CASRRAGAYEQYF. DNA of the CDR3: TGTGCCAGTAGAAGGGCAGGGGCCTACGAGCAGTACTTC. The rearrangement joins TRBV19 to TRBJ2-7; weak D call: TRBD1 (6 bases). The V gene lost 6 bases and the J gene lost 2 bases, with 11 bases spanning the gap. The germline gives CDR1 LNHDA, CDR2 SQIVND (reference sequence). CDR3 length: 13 residues.

The rearrangement links TRBV5-1 to TRBJ2-1; 9 bases fit TRBD2. The V and J ends lost 3 bases and 4 bases, in that order; junction bases with no gene match: 11. Germline lookup yields CDR1 SGHRS and CDR2 YFSETQ. The CDR3 consists of 17 residues. In nucleotides, the CDR3 is TGCGCCAGCAGCTCCGGCCTCTGGCGGGAGGGTTACAATGAGCAGTTCTTC. This sequence encodes CASSSGLWREGYNEQFF.